The rows below give T cell receptor beta chains drawn from one sample of a study of graft-versus-host responses after intestinal transplantation. Assay used: immunoSEQ multiplex PCR; TCRdb lists only in-frame clones, some missing. This table has 75,000 to 95,000 clones, approximately 90% appearing once. Their antigens are not known. The starting material was unstimulated CD4+ T cells sorted from spleen or lymph node cells, obtained before transplant. Receptors originate from a human donor who was the organ donor for an intestinal transplant. CDR3s include the opening cysteine and the closing phenylalanine or tryptophan. Each record gives: V gene, J gene, clone size, CDR3 protein. Size tells how often a clone was seen (once, few, many) or the class of an expanded clone, and some rows leave it out.

TRBV25-1	TRBJ2-7	-	CASRGTGGGEVQYF
TRBV2	TRBJ1-1	-	CASRQYLNTEAFF
TRBV5-4	TRBJ1-2	once	CASSPAGLRARDSGYTF
TRBV7-9	TRBJ2-7	-	CASSLKTGTGDHEQYF
TRBV7-2	TRBJ2-6	-	CASSPHTGGGSGANVLTF
TRBV5-1	TRBJ1-1	once	CASSSDIGMNTEAFF
TRBV25-1	TRBJ2-1	-	CASSEWRGVYNEQFF
TRBV5-1	TRBJ2-5	-	CASSLAGTGVAETQYF
TRBV5-8	TRBJ1-3	-	CASSLGLGWGNTIYF
TRBV4-2	TRBJ2-5	-	CASSQEGGTSGTKTQYF
TRBV30	TRBJ2-7	-	CAWSAPRGPAFHEQYF
TRBV5-1	TRBJ2-7	-	CASSTNPGLAGSSSYEQYF
TRBV20-1	TRBJ2-4	few	CSARRENIQYF
TRBV7-2	TRBJ2-5	few	CASSLGFVASGSLQETQYF
TRBV5-8	TRBJ1-2	once	CASSLARAGGYTF
TRBV7-9	TRBJ2-3	-	CASSLARGGQYF
TRBV5-8	TRBJ1-6	-	CASSFFPDRRRRSPLHF
TRBV10-1	TRBJ2-3	-	CASSDGLAGGPGTDTQYF
TRBV19	TRBJ2-7	-	CASSHGTSGRAIEQYF
TRBV2	TRBJ2-5	few	CARRSGLGETQYF
TRBV11-2	TRBJ2-2	-	CASTGAGQGAGELFF
TRBV29-1	TRBJ1-3	-	CSVGHSGNTIYF
TRBV18	TRBJ2-5	-	CASSPWGRETQYF
TRBV19	TRBJ2-1	-	CASSIDLAGARNEQFF
TRBV7-9	TRBJ2-7	-	CASSPSTGTGYEQYF
TRBV28	TRBJ2-2	-	CASSAGTGVPTGELFF